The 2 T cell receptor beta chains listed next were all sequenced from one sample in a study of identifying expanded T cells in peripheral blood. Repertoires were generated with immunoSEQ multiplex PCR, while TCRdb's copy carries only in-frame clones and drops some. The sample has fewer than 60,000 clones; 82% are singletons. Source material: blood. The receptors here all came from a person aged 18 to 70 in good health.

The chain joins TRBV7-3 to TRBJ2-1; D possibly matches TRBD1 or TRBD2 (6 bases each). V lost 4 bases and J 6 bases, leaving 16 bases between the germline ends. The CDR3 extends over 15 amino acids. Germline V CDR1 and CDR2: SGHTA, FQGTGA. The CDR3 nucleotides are TGTGCCAGCAGCTCCGGGGGCCGGCTCGGCAATGAGCAGTTCTTC. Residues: CASSSGGRLGNEQFF.

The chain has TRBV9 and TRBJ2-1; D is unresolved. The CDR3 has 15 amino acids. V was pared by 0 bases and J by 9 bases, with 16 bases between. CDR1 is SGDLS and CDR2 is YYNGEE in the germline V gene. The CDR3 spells CASSVGTQRSIEQFF. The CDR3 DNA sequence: TGTGCCAGCAGCGTAGGGACCCAACGATCCATTGAGCAGTTCTTC.